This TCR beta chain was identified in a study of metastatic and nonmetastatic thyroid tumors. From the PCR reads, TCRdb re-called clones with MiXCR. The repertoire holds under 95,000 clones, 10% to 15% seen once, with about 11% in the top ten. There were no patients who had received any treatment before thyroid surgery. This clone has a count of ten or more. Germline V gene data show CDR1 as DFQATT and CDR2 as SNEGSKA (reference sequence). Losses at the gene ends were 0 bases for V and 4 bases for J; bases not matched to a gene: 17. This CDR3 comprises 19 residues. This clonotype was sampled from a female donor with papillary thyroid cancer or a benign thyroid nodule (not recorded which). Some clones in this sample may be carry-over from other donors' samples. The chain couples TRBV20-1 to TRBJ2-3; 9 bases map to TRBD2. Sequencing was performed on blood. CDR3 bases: TGCAGTGCTAGAGAGGGGCCCAGCGGGAGGACCGAGCCGCCAGATACGCAGTATTTT. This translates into CSAREGPSGRTEPPDTQYF.